The 30 T cell receptor beta chains in this list originate from one sample, sequenced in a study of cytomegalovirus exposure and HLA in healthy donors. The PCR had 60 Vbeta and 13 Jbeta primers. Here immunoSEQ multiplex PCR was the method, and the copy in TCRdb shows in-frame clones only, minus some. The sample has under 200,000 clones; 82% are singletons. The sample comprised PBMCs. The receptors come from a woman in her late teens or twenties in good health and CMV-seronegative.

The V gene is TRBV7-3, the J gene TRBJ2-1; TRBD2 agrees at 7 bases. The junction had 16 bases not matched to a gene; V was cut back by 6 bases and J by 5 bases. CDR3 length: 17 residues. Germline V gene lookup returns CDR1 SGHTA and CDR2 FQGTGA. The CDR3 bases are TGTGCCAGCAGTTTCAATCCTGGGGCTAGCGGACACAATGAGCAGTTCTTC. It encodes CASSFNPGASGHNEQFF.

This chain uses TRBV5-1 with TRBJ2-2; 12 nucleotides align to TRBD1. The CDR3 consists of 17 residues. V lost 0 bases, J lost 8 bases, and 8 bases stayed unmatched. Germline assignment: CDR1 SGHRS and CDR2 YFSETQ. CDR3 amino acids: CASSLVGDRGRLGELFF. The CDR3 DNA reads as TGCGCCAGCAGCTTGGTAGGGGACAGGGGGCGACTTGGGGAGCTGTTTTTT.

CDR3 residues: CASSSGATGGTGELFF. The CDR3 DNA follows: TGTGCCAGCAGCTCTGGGGCGACAGGGGGCACCGGGGAGCTGTTTTTT. The chain recombines TRBV7-9 with TRBJ2-2; 9 positions agree with TRBD1. Trimming took 4 bases from V and 4 from J; bases not matched to a gene: 7. This CDR3 contains 16 residues. Per the germline V gene, CDR1 is SEHNR and CDR2 is FQNEAQ (reference sequence).

The rearrangement links TRBV6-1 to TRBJ2-5, with 7 bases identical to TRBD1. In germline, CDR1 is MNHNS, CDR2 SASEGT. The CDR3 is 12 residues long. The J segment lost 5 bases and the V segment lost 8 bases, leaving 5 bases of the junction unmatched. In DNA form, the CDR3 reads TGTGCCAGCTCGACAGGGAAGGAGACCCAGTACTTC. Encoded protein: CASSTGKETQYF.

The CDR3 sequence is CASSQGQGDGYTF. Written as DNA, the CDR3 is TGTGCCAGCAGCCAAGGGCAGGGCGATGGCTACACCTTC. This chain joins TRBV14 and TRBJ1-2; perhaps TRBD1 as D (5 bases). The ends were cut back, 1 base at V and 6 bases at J, with 9 bases in the middle. Germline values: CDR1 SGHDN, CDR2 FVKESK. This CDR3 has 13 amino acids.

The chain has TRBV15 and TRBJ1-5; D unclear. This CDR3 is 12 amino acids long. CDR1 is LNHNV and CDR2 is YYDKDF in the germline V gene (reference sequence). Trimming left V 9 bases short and J 5 bases short, with 11 bases between. CDR3 region: CATRTEDQPQHF. In DNA, the CDR3 is TGTGCCACACGGACGGAGGATCAGCCCCAGCATTTT. The full variable domain, completed using reference TRBV15 and TRBJ1-5, is DAMVIQNPRYQVTQFGKPVTLSCSQTLNHNVMYWYQQKSSQAPKLLFHYYDKDFNNEADTPDNFQSRRPNTSFCFLDIRSPGLGDTAMYLCATRTEDQPQHFGDGTRLSIL.

The chain has TRBV15 and TRBJ1-1, with D perhaps TRBD1 (6 bases). Germline values: CDR1 LNHNV, CDR2 YYDKDF (reference sequence). This CDR3 is 14 amino acids long. Trimming removed 0 bases at V and 6 bases at J, with 11 bases between. Written as DNA, the CDR3 is TGTGCCACCAGCAGAGACAGGGGTTGGTCTGAAGCTTTCTTT. Translated: CATSRDRGWSEAFF.

The genes are TRBV2 and TRBJ1-6, with 9 bases identical to TRBD1. CDR1 and CDR2 (germline): SNHLY, FYNNEI. The CDR3 consists of 11 residues. V lost 9 bases, J lost 14 bases, and 5 bases stayed unmatched. CDR3 loop: CARGQGYTLHF. The CDR3 DNA reads TGTGCCAGGGGACAGGGTTACACCCTCCACTTT.

The J gene is TRBJ2-5, the V gene TRBV25-1; 7 bases map to TRBD2. V trimming: 3 bases; J trimming: 1 base; junction bases outside the gene matches: 5. CDR1 and CDR2 from the germline V gene are MGHDK and SYGVNS. The CDR3 is 15 amino acids. This chain's CDR3 is CASSEPGLSQETQYF. The CDR3 region has the DNA TGTGCCAGCAGTGAGCCGGGACTATCCCAAGAGACCCAGTACTTC.

This chain connects TRBV5-1 to TRBJ1-2, with 8 bases matching TRBD1. Germline V gene data show CDR1 as SGHRS and CDR2 as YFSETQ. CDR3 length: 18 amino acids. Trimming removed 1 base from V and 6 bases from J; junction bases left unmatched: 17. CDR3 residues: CASSLSSRGRGVGDGYTF. The DNA of the CDR3 is TGCGCCAGCAGCTTGTCGTCCAGGGGGCGCGGGGTAGGGGATGGCTACACCTTC.

V gene TRBV19 combines with J gene TRBJ2-3, with 7 bases identical to TRBD2. V lost 5 bases, J lost 1 base, and 9 bases stayed unmatched. The V gene's germline CDR1 is LNHDA and CDR2 SQIVND (reference sequence). The CDR3 spans 16 residues. CDR3 nucleotide sequence: TGTGCCAGTAGTTTCCGGGGAGCGGGACGCACAGATACGCAGTATTTT. Its translation: CASSFRGAGRTDTQYF.

This clone appeared a few times. This chain joins TRBV7-9 and TRBJ2-3, with 9 bases aligning to TRBD2. V trimming: 1 base; J trimming: 5 bases; junction bases outside the gene matches: 4. This CDR3 has 15 residues. Per germline, CDR1 SEHNR and CDR2 FQNEAQ (reference sequence). CDR3 nucleotides: TGTGCCAGCAGCTTAGGGGCGGGGGGGCAAGATACGCAGTATTTT. It is translated as CASSLGAGGQDTQYF.

The chain uses TRBV7-2 and TRBJ1-5; D may be TRBD1 (6 bases). This CDR3 has 15 amino acids. Germline CDR1 is SGHTA and CDR2 is FQGNSA. V was trimmed by 6 bases and J by 0 bases, leaving 12 bases between them. Written as DNA, the CDR3 is TGTGCCAGCAGTCCGGACAGCAATAGCAATCAGCCCCAGCATTTT. Its translation is CASSPDSNSNQPQHF.

The genes are TRBV6-5 and TRBJ2-3, with D possibly matching TRBD2 (6 bases). Germline V gene lookup returns CDR1 MNHEY and CDR2 SVGAGI. The CDR3 runs to 16 residues. V was pared by 0 bases and J by 6 bases, with 16 bases between. The CDR3 here is CASSYSAGAPADTQYF. The CDR3 coding sequence is TGTGCCAGCAGTTACTCAGCGGGTGCCCCAGCCGATACGCAGTATTTT.

The rearrangement joins TRBV11-1 to TRBJ2-1; 11 positions match TRBD2. Per germline, CDR1 SGHAT and CDR2 FQDESV (reference sequence). The CDR3 sequence is 15 residues long. Germline trimming cut 4 bases from V and 4 bases from J; bases unmatched to any gene: 3. CDR3 sequence (DNA): TGTGCCAGCAGCTCGACTAGCGGGGCGTACAATGAGCAGTTCTTC. It specifies CASSSTSGAYNEQFF. Complete variable domain (other parts from reference TRBV11-1 and TRBJ2-1): EAEVAQSPRYKITEKSQAVAFWCDPISGHATLYWYRQILGQGPELLVQFQDESVVDDSQLPKDRFSAERLKGVDSTLKIQPAELGDSAMYLCASSSTSGAYNEQFFGPGTRLTVL.

The rearrangement links TRBV7-8 to TRBJ2-7; TRBD1 matches at 7 bases. The trim removed 1 base at V and 4 bases at J, leaving 4 bases unmatched. The CDR3 totals 14 residues. In germline, CDR1 is SGHVS, CDR2 FQNEAQ. CDR3 coding DNA: TGTGCCAGCAGCTTAGTAGGGGGCAATTACGAGCAGTACTTC. Translated, it gives CASSLVGGNYEQYF.

The chain uses TRBV6-5 and TRBJ2-1; 11 bases fit TRBD2. Germline V lookup: CDR1 MNHEY, CDR2 SVGAGI. The length of the CDR3 is 15 residues. V dropped 2 bases and J dropped 3; count of bases not matched to a gene: 0. Written as DNA, the CDR3 is TGTGCCAGCAGTTACGGGACTAGCGGCTACAATGAGCAGTTCTTC. This codes for CASSYGTSGYNEQFF.

V and J are TRBV5-1 and TRBJ2-1, with D possibly TRBD1 on 6 matching bases. The CDR3 consists of 19 residues. Germline assignment: CDR1 SGHRS and CDR2 YFSETQ. Trimming took off 4 bases at V and 2 bases at J, with 25 bases between the two ends. The CDR3 nucleotides are TGCGCCAGCAGCCTCGGACAGTCCCTAAGCCCCCTCACCTACAATGAGCAGTTCTTC. It specifies CASSLGQSLSPLTYNEQFF. Together with reference TRBV5-1 and TRBJ2-1, the CDR3 gives the full variable domain: KAGVTQTPRYLIKTRGQQVTLSCSPISGHRSVSWYQQTPGQGLQFLFEYFSETQRNKGNFPGRFSGRQFSNSRSEMNVSTLELGDSALYLCASSLGQSLSPLTYNEQFFGPGTRLTVL.

The J gene is TRBJ1-3, the V gene TRBV27, with 8 bases fitting TRBD1. Germline V lookup: CDR1 MNHEY, CDR2 SMNVEV (reference sequence). This CDR3 spans 15 amino acids. J was trimmed by 3 bases and V by 7 bases; bases with no gene match: 8. The CDR3 sequence: CASNPTGDCGNTIYF. The CDR3 nucleotides read TGTGCCAGCAACCCGACAGGGGATTGTGGAAACACCATATATTTT.

This chain joins TRBV19 and TRBJ1-1; TRBD1 is a possible D gene (5 bases). Trimming cost V 5 bases and J 0 bases, with 10 bases left between them. The germline gives CDR1 LNHDA, CDR2 SQIVND (reference sequence). The CDR3 runs to 14 residues. This CDR3 is CASSFGHLNTEAFF. The CDR3 DNA sequence: TGTGCCAGTAGTTTTGGACACCTGAACACTGAAGCTTTCTTT.

DNA of the CDR3: TGTGCCAGCAGCTTAGGTACGGAGGGACAGGGATTAGATACGCAGTATTTT. Translation: CASSLGTEGQGLDTQYF. The gene calls are TRBV7-9 and TRBJ2-3, with 9 bases that match TRBD1. The germline V gene encodes CDR1 SEHNR and CDR2 FQNEAQ (reference sequence). This CDR3 is 17 amino acids long. V shed 1 base and J 5 bases; nucleotides not matched to a gene: 10.

The chain joins TRBV6-5 to TRBJ2-5, with no clear D. CDR3 length: 13 amino acids. Trimming left V 0 bases short and J 5 bases short, with 7 bases between. CDR1 MNHEY and CDR2 SVGAGI come from the germline V gene. The CDR3 nucleotides read TGTGCCAGCAGTTACTCGGCACGTGAGACCCAGTACTTC. Translated: CASSYSARETQYF.

V usage is TRBV29-1 and J usage is TRBJ2-5; tentatively, D is TRBD1 (6 bases). The DNA end lines up better with TRBJ2-7; the J call may be wrong. This CDR3 comprises 13 residues. Germline loops: CDR1 SQVTM, CDR2 ANQGSEA. CDR3 amino acids: CSVESGQNYEQYF. CDR3 bases: TGCAGCGTTGAGTCTGGACAGAACTACGAGCAGTACTTC.

The chain couples TRBV19 to TRBJ1-2, with TRBD1 matching 9 bases. Germline CDR1 LNHDA, CDR2 SQIVND (reference sequence). Trimming removed 5 bases from V and 7 bases from J; junction bases left unmatched: 5. The CDR3 is 13 residues long. CDR3 loop: CASSARDRAGYTF. The CDR3 DNA follows: TGTGCCAGTAGTGCACGGGACAGGGCTGGCTACACCTTC.

This clone was picked up a small number of times. The chain links TRBV5-4 to TRBJ2-6; D is perhaps TRBD2 (6 bases). Per the germline V gene, CDR1 is SGHNT and CDR2 is YYREEE (reference sequence). Trimming shortened V by 4 bases and J by 4 bases, and 21 bases separated the two germline ends. CDR3 length: 18 amino acids. The CDR3 here is CASSPPPGPAGGANVLTF. The CDR3 region has the DNA TGTGCCAGCAGCCCGCCCCCGGGACCCGCGGGGGGGGCCAACGTCCTGACTTTC. Variable domain in full (rest from reference TRBV5-4 and TRBJ2-6): ETGVTQSPTHLIKTRGQQVTLRCSSQSGHNTVSWYQQALGQGPQFIFQYYREEENGRGNFPPRFSGLQFPNYSSELNVNALELDDSALYLCASSPPPGPAGGANVLTFGAGSRLTVL.

The rearrangement joins TRBV7-6 to TRBJ2-7; 10 bases fit TRBD2. Germline V gene lookup returns CDR1 SGHVS and CDR2 FNYEAQ. The V and J ends lost 5 bases and 4 bases, in that order; junction bases with no gene match: 8. The CDR3 is 15 amino acids. CDR3 region: CASSQTGLAYYEQYF. The DNA for the CDR3 is TGTGCCAGCAGCCAAACGGGACTAGCGTATTACGAGCAGTACTTC.

This clone came up a few times. The rearrangement links TRBV10-3 to TRBJ2-1, with 8 bases fitting TRBD2. Germline CDR1 reads ENHRY; CDR2 reads SYGVKD. V lost 6 bases, J lost 1 base, and 2 bases stayed unmatched. This CDR3 has 14 residues. CDR3 in DNA: TGTGCCATCAGCGGGAGGGGATCCTACAATGAGCAGTTCTTC. Amino acids: CAISGRGSYNEQFF.

The chain couples TRBV28 to TRBJ2-7; 7 bases fit TRBD2. The CDR3 consists of 13 residues. Unmatched junction bases numbered 4, after V lost 2 bases and J lost 6 bases. Per the germline V gene, CDR1 is MDHEN and CDR2 is SYDVKM. The CDR3 region is CASSLPAGVEQYF. Written as DNA, the CDR3 is TGTGCCAGCAGTTTACCCGCGGGGGTCGAGCAGTACTTC.

The chain carries TRBV6-5 and TRBJ2-6, with 9 bases that match TRBD2. Losses at the gene ends were 4 bases for V and 4 bases for J; bases not matched to a gene: 5. This CDR3 has 16 residues. Germline V gene sequence: CDR1 MNHEY, CDR2 SVGAGI. The CDR3 spells CASSSGLAPGANVLTF. For the CDR3, the DNA is TGTGCCAGCAGTTCGGGACTAGCTCCCGGGGCCAACGTCCTGACTTTC.

V gene TRBV5-6 combines with J gene TRBJ2-1, with no clear D. CDR3 length: 17 residues. Trimming cost V 4 bases and J 0 bases, with 17 bases left between them. Per the germline V gene, CDR1 is SGHDT and CDR2 is YYEEEE. The CDR3 sequence: CASSPTDTESSYNEQFF. As DNA, the CDR3 is TGTGCCAGCAGCCCTACCGACACAGAAAGCTCCTACAATGAGCAGTTCTTC.